This passage covers 14 T cell receptor beta chains from one sample sequenced in a study of cytomegalovirus exposure and HLA in healthy donors. Sequencing used immunoSEQ multiplex PCR; TCRdb keeps in-frame clones, though not all of them. The table has tens of thousands of clones, about nine tenths seen once. The sample was PBMCs. Source of these receptors: a woman between 18 and 30 years old in good health and CMV-seropositive.

The count of this clone is one. The CDR3 spells CASSEGHRLSGANVLTF. DNA for the CDR3: TGTGCCAGCAGTGAGGGACACCGCCTCTCTGGGGCCAACGTCCTGACTTTC. This sequence joins TRBV6-1 and TRBJ2-6; possibly TRBD1 for D (6 bases). V dropped 3 bases and J dropped 0 bases, with 12 bases sitting between them. CDR3 length: 17 residues. Germline assignment: CDR1 MNHNS and CDR2 SASEGT.

The rearrangement joins TRBV7-9 to TRBJ2-5; a possible D gene is TRBD2 (7 bases). This CDR3 is built from 16 residues. Germline V gene lookup returns CDR1 SEHNR and CDR2 FQNEAQ (reference sequence). Trimming removed 2 bases from V and 5 bases from J, with 18 bases in between. CDR3: CASSLTLGGEWETQYF. In DNA, the CDR3 is TGTGCCAGCAGCTTAACCTTAGGGGGGGAATGGGAGACCCAGTACTTC.

The V call is TRBV4-1, the J call TRBJ2-2, with D possibly being TRBD2 (5 bases). Germline values: CDR1 MGHRA, CDR2 YSYEKL. The CDR3 has 16 residues. V shed 0 bases and J shed 8 bases, with 16 bases lying between them. As DNA, the CDR3 is TGCGCCAGCAGCCAAGAAGGCGGACTTCCACCAGGGGAGCTGTTTTTT. Protein product: CASSQEGGLPPGELFF.

V gene TRBV7-9 combines with J gene TRBJ2-5; D might be TRBD2 (7 bases). This CDR3 region has 15 residues. Germline loops: CDR1 SEHNR, CDR2 FQNEAQ (reference sequence). The V and J ends lost 5 bases and 5 bases respectively, with 18 bases between them. This chain's CDR3 is CASSVIGRGAETQYF. CDR3 DNA: TGTGCCAGCAGCGTAATAGGGAGGGGGGCGGAGACCCAGTACTTC.

The rearrangement joins TRBV13 to TRBJ2-7; 9 nucleotides agree with TRBD1. V trimming: 3 bases; J trimming: 7 bases; junction bases outside the gene matches: 7. In germline, CDR1 is PRHDT, CDR2 FYEKMQ (reference sequence). This CDR3 has 14 residues. The CDR3 sequence is CASSFQQGAGEQYF. The CDR3 DNA follows: TGTGCCAGCAGCTTTCAACAGGGGGCTGGGGAGCAGTACTTC.

The rearrangement joins TRBV30 to TRBJ2-5; 15 bases match TRBD2. The CDR3 length is 18 residues. The germline V gene encodes CDR1 GTSNPN and CDR2 SVGIG (reference sequence). After removal of 4 bases from V and 5 bases from J, the junction contained 14 bases not matched to a gene. The CDR3 spells CAWTAGTSGGLAYETQYF. In nucleotides, the CDR3 is TGTGCCTGGACGGCCGGGACTAGCGGGGGGCTTGCGTACGAGACCCAGTACTTC.

The chain links TRBV6-6 to TRBJ2-2; D unclear. V gave up 7 bases and J gave up 3 bases, with 12 bases separating them. The CDR3 totals 14 residues. CDR1 is MNHNY and CDR2 is SVGAGI in the germline V gene (reference sequence). In DNA form, the CDR3 reads TGTGCCAGCACCCCGCCCAGGTACACCGGGGAGCTGTTTTTT. Amino acid sequence: CASTPPRYTGELFF.

The V gene is TRBV25-1, the J gene TRBJ1-2; D is possibly TRBD1 (5 bases). The V and J ends lost 2 bases and 4 bases respectively, with 11 bases between them. Germline CDR1 is MGHDK and CDR2 is SYGVNS. The CDR3 length is 14 residues. The DNA for the CDR3 is TGTGCCAGCAGTGAACCCGGGACTGCCTATGGCTACACCTTC. Encoded protein: CASSEPGTAYGYTF.

The J gene is TRBJ1-2, the V gene TRBV5-4; D call uncertain. CDR1 and CDR2 from the germline V gene are SGHNT and YYREEE (reference sequence). V lost 4 bases and J 5 bases, leaving 9 bases between the germline ends. This CDR3 is built from 12 residues. CDR3 protein: CASSPAAYGYTF. The CDR3, as DNA: TGTGCCAGCAGCCCGGCGGCGTATGGCTACACCTTC.

The chain carries TRBV5-6 and TRBJ2-4; D unresolved. The germline CDR1 and CDR2 sequences are SGHDT and YYEEEE. Deletions cut 0 bases from V and 0 bases from J, with 4 bases between. This CDR3 is 14 amino acids long. Here the CDR3 DNA reads TGTGCCAGCAGCTTGGACAGAGCCAAAAACATTCAGTACTTC. Its translation is CASSLDRAKNIQYF.

The V and J genes are TRBV15 and TRBJ1-5; D gene uncertain. CDR3 size: 15 residues. Per the germline V gene, CDR1 is LNHNV and CDR2 is YYDKDF (reference sequence). Trimming left V 0 bases short and J 3 bases short, with 9 bases between. The CDR3 sequence is CATSRDGQPNQPQHF. CDR3 nucleotide sequence: TGTGCCACCAGCAGAGATGGGCAGCCCAATCAGCCCCAGCATTTT.

The chain's CDR3 is CASSSETGVYGYTF. The CDR3 nucleotides read TGCGCCAGCAGCTCCGAGACAGGGGTCTATGGCTACACCTTC. V is TRBV5-1 and J is TRBJ1-2; TRBD1 matches at 8 bases. The CDR3 sequence is 14 residues long. Trimming cost V 3 bases and J 4 bases; bases outside gene matches: 5. CDR1 SGHRS and CDR2 YFSETQ come from the germline V gene.

V is TRBV14 and J is TRBJ2-7, with TRBD1 as a possible D gene (6 bases). Germline-derived CDR1 and CDR2 are SGHDN and FVKESK. V was shortened by 1 base and J by 0 bases, with 16 bases between the two germline ends. This CDR3 has 17 amino acids. For the CDR3, the DNA is TGTGCCAGCAGCCAAGGACAGGAAACGGGGCTCTCCTACGAGCAGTACTTC. Protein product: CASSQGQETGLSYEQYF.

V gene TRBV29-1 combines with J gene TRBJ2-7; D possibly corresponds to TRBD1 (6 bases). The CDR3 is made up of 13 amino acids. Germline V CDR1 and CDR2: SQVTM, ANQGSEA. V was shortened by 5 bases and J by 2 bases, with 13 bases between the two germline ends. The DNA of the CDR3 is TGCAGCGTTTGGCAGGGGACCCCCTACGAGCAGTACTTC. Protein product: CSVWQGTPYEQYF.